The present TCR beta chain was sequenced within a study of cytomegalovirus exposure and HLA in healthy donors. Study-wide points: Association with HLA alleles at 0.05 false discovery rate was found for some 18,000 TCR beta sequences in a later analysis. Cytomegalovirus status, reportedly, was diagnosed with high specificity and sensitivity by the classifier. Later analysis placed DRB1 highest and HLA-C lowest in TCR association rates, which differed by HLA locus.

The ends were cut back, 3 bases at V and 4 bases at J, with 9 bases in the middle. There are 13 residues in the CDR3. The V gene's germline CDR1 is SNHLY and CDR2 FYNNEI. Primers included in the PCR were 60 Vbeta and 13 Jbeta primers. Profiling relied on immunoSEQ multiplex PCR, and the TCRdb table lists in-frame clones only, not all of them. The sample consists of tens of thousands of clones, approximately 82% of them appearing once. Comments on this clone: Its antigen is undetermined.

The clonotype originates from a man between 18 and 29 years old in good health and CMV-seronegative. The V gene is TRBV2, the J gene TRBJ1-1, with D unresolved. Sequenced material: PBMCs. CDR3 nucleotide sequence: TGTGCCAGCAGTGAGGGAGTAGGCACTGAAGCTTTCTTT. This gives the protein CASSEGVGTEAFF.